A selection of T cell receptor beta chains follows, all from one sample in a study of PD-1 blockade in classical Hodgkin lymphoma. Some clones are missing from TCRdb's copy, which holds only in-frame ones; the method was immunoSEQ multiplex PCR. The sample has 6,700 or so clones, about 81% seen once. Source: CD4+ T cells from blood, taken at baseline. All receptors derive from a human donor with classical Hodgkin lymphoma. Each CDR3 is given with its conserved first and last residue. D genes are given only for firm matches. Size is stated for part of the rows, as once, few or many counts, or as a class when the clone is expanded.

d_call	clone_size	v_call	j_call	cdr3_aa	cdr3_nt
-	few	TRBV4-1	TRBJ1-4	CASSYPRGKLFF	TGCGCCAGCAGCTACCCGAGAGGAAAACTGTTTTTT
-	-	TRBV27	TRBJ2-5	CASSPSRTERTETQYF	TGTGCCAGCAGTCCGTCTAGGACGGAAAGGACGGAGACCCAGTACTTC
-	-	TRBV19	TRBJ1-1	CASSWAGMNTEAFF	TGTGCCAGTAGTTGGGCAGGGATGAACACTGAAGCTTTCTTT
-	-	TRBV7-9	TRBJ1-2	CASSLGSGRGYTF	TGTGCCAGCAGCTTAGGGTCCGGACGGGGCTACACCTTC
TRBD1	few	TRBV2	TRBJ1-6	CASSEGGQGGNSPLHF	TGTGCCAGCAGTGAAGGTGGACAGGGAGGTAATTCACCCCTCCACTTT
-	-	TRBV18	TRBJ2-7	CASSDGVTYEQYF	TGTGCCAGCTCAGACGGGGTGACCTACGAGCAGTACTTC
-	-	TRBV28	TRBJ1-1	CASSLRGGPNTEAFF	TGTGCCAGCAGTTTAAGGGGGGGACCGAACACTGAAGCTTTCTTT
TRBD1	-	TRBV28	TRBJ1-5	CASSFDRTGVNQPQHF	TGTGCCAGCAGTTTTGACCGGACAGGGGTTAATCAGCCCCAGCATTTT
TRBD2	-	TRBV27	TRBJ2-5	CASSWSGTSRETQYF	TGTGCCAGCAGTTGGTCTGGGACTAGCCGAGAGACCCAGTACTTC
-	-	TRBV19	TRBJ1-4	CASSIYGGEKLFF	TGTGCCAGTAGTATATATGGGGGAGAAAAACTGTTTTTT
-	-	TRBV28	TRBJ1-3	CASSPLFGLDAGNTIYF	TGTGCCAGCAGTCCCCTCTTTGGTCTCGACGCGGGAAACACCATATATTTT
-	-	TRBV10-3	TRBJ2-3	CAICRLPSTDTQYF	TGTGCCATCTGTAGACTTCCTAGCACAGATACGCAGTATTTT
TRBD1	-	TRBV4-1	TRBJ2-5	CASSDPGTEETQYF	TGCGCCAGCAGCGACCCCGGGACAGAAGAGACCCAGTACTTC
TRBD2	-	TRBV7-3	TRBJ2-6	CASSLNHLAGGSGANVLTF	TGTGCCAGCAGCTTAAACCACCTAGCGGGGGGCTCTGGGGCCAACGTCCTGACTTTC
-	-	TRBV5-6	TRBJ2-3	CASSPLLRTDTQYF	TGTGCCAGCAGCCCACTGCTCCGCACAGATACGCAGTATTTT
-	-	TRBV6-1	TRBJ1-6	CASSEVVAIGSPLHF	TGTGCCAGCAGTGAGGTCGTGGCTATAGGTTCACCCCTCCACTTT
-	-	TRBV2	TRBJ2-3	CASTLGQRPDTQYF	TGTGCCAGCACTTTGGGCCAGAGGCCAGATACGCAGTATTTT
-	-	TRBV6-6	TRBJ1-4	CASSSRTAATNEKLFF	TGTGCCAGCAGTTCACGAACGGCCGCAACTAATGAAAAACTGTTTTTT
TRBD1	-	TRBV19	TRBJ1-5	CASRRTGQYSNQPQHF	TGTGCCAGTAGAAGGACAGGACAATATAGCAATCAGCCCCAGCATTTT
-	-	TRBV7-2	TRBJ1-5	CASSLERGLNQPQHF	TGTGCCAGCAGCTTAGAGCGGGGGCTGAATCAGCCCCAGCATTTT
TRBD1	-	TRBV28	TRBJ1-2	CASSPDRSLYGYTF	TGTGCCAGCAGCCCGGACAGGTCCCTCTATGGCTACACCTTC
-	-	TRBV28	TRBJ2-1	CASTRTEYNEQFF	TGTGCCAGCACTCGAACAGAATACAATGAGCAGTTCTTC
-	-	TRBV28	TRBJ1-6	CASSSPQGSYNSPLHF	TGTGCCAGCAGCTCCCCCCAGGGCTCCTATAATTCACCCCTCCACTTT
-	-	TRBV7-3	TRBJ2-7	CASSLRGVEDEQYF	TGTGCCAGCAGCCTAAGGGGGGTGGAGGACGAGCAGTACTTC
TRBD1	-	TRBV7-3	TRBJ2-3	CASSKNTGVGTDTQYF	TGTGCCAGCAGCAAAAACACAGGGGTGGGCACAGATACGCAGTATTTT
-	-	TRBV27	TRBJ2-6	CASSRDGTGANVLTF	TGTGCCAGCAGCAGGGACGGGACTGGGGCCAACGTCCTGACTTTC
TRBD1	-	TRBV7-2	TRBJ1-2	CASSPPGGGYYGYTF	TGTGCCAGCAGCCCCCCAGGGGGCGGCTACTATGGCTACACCTTC
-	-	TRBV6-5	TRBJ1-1	CASRMNTEAFF	TGTGCCAGCAGGATGAACACTGAAGCTTTCTTT
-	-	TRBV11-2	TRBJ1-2	CASSPQGTAPLGYTF	TGTGCCAGCAGCCCCCAGGGGACGGCCCCGTTAGGCTACACCTTC
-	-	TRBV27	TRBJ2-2	CASRRPVSGELFF	TGTGCCAGCAGGCGGCCCGTCAGCGGGGAGCTGTTTTTT
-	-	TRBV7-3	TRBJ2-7	CASSLGRGEQYF	TGTGCCAGCAGCCTGGGACGGGGCGAGCAGTACTTC
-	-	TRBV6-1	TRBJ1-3	CASNHGVSGNTIYF	TGTGCCAGCAATCACGGCGTCTCTGGAAACACCATATATTTT
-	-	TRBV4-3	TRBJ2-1	CASSQYGEAYNEQFF	TGCGCCAGCAGCCAATACGGGGAGGCCTACAATGAGCAGTTCTTC
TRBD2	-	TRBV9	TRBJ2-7	CASSVGLAVGSYEQYF	TGTGCCAGCAGCGTAGGGCTAGCGGTGGGGTCCTACGAGCAGTACTTC
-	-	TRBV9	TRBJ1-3	CASSVGSVNTIYF	TGTGCCAGCAGCGTAGGAAGTGTGAACACCATATATTTT
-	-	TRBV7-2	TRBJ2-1	CASSLTGISYNEQFF	TGTGCCAGCAGCTTAACAGGTATCTCCTACAATGAGCAGTTCTTC
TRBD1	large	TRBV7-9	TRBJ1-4	CASSSTGSEKLFF	TGTGCCAGCAGCTCGACAGGGAGTGAAAAACTGTTTTTT
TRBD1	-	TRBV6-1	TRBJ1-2	CASKVRTGATYGYTF	TGTGCCAGCAAAGTAAGGACAGGGGCCACCTATGGCTACACCTTC
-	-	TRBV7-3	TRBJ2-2	CASSRNGGGELFF	TGTGCCAGCAGCCGTAACGGGGGCGGGGAGCTGTTTTTT
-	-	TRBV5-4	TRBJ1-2	CASSLAGGGYGYTF	TGTGCCAGCAGCTTGGCCGGGGGCGGCTATGGCTACACCTTC
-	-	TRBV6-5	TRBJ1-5	CASSYTGLRDQPQHF	TGTGCCAGCAGTTACACAGGGTTGCGGGATCAGCCCCAGCATTTT
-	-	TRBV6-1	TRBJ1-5	CASRTGAPGSQTF	TGTGCCAGTAGAACAGGCGCCCCAGGGTCACAGACCTTT